This T cell receptor (beta chain) was captured in a study of liver allograft versus peripheral blood T cells. Overall study context: Comparisons were made between T cell receptor repertoires found in transplanted livers and those circulating in recipients' peripheral blood.

In TCRdb, the reads were re-called with MiXCR into one record per CDR3 protein. The table records about 14,000 distinct CDR3 sequences, about 20% of them present only once. Trimming removed 0 bases from V and 8 bases from J; junction bases left unmatched: 6. Looked up from germline, CDR1 is SGDLS and CDR2 is YYNGEE. This CDR3 region has 15 residues. The receptor was isolated from a human patient who had a liver transplant. Some T cells may have originated in the graft donor. The chain employs TRBV9 and TRBJ1-4, with 8 positions matching TRBD1. As DNA, the CDR3 is TGTGCCAGCAGCGTAGGTAGCAGGACAGGGGAAAAACTGTTTTTT. Translation: CASSVGSRTGEKLFF.